Reported below is one TCR beta chain. Per germline, CDR1 MDHEN and CDR2 SYDVKM. The V segment lost 2 bases and the J segment 0 bases; nucleotides outside the gene matches: 5. The CDR3 consists of 16 residues. The sample comes from a study of cytomegalovirus exposure and HLA in healthy donors. Vbeta (60) and Jbeta (13) primers were used in the PCR. The method was immunoSEQ multiplex PCR; TCRdb's version includes in-frame clones alone and lacks a portion of them. The table records around 170,000 clones, approximately 80% of them present only once. The chain is built from TRBV28 and TRBJ1-2, with 8 bases that match TRBD1. Sample: PBMCs. This sequence was found in a middle-aged woman in good health and CMV-seropositive. The CDR3, as DNA: TGTGCCAGCAGTTTACAGGGGGCCGGAACTAACTATGGCTACACCTTC. Protein product: CASSLQGAGTNYGYTF.